A selection of T cell receptor beta chains follows, all from one sample in a study of T cells expressing NK-cell markers. TCRdb re-called the 5' RACE reads; one entry per CDR3 protein, DNA not given. The listing records 150,000 or so distinct CDR3 sequences. Sequencing used blood T cells: a sorted CD56 or NKG2C T cell subset, CD4+ or CD8+ T cells, or bulk PBMC T cells (not recorded which). Receptors were obtained from a woman in her forties or fifties in good health. Both conserved end residues are part of each CDR3.

cdr3_aa j_call v_call
CATSGGETYEQYF TRBJ2-7 TRBV24-1
CASSLGMFSGTHQETQYF TRBJ2-5 TRBV7-8
CASSIGTATDTQYF TRBJ2-3 TRBV27
CASRRLGEETQYF TRBJ2-5 TRBV19
CASRISLNTEAFF TRBJ1-1 TRBV6-5
CASSEEGPGAEQFF TRBJ2-1 TRBV6-1
CASSHSTSGPYEQYF TRBJ2-7 TRBV4-1
CSARARDRYYEQYF TRBJ2-7 TRBV20-1
CAISDQKETQYF TRBJ2-5 TRBV10-3
CATSVIPTGVRTGELFF TRBJ2-2 TRBV24-1
CASSPAREFNEQFF TRBJ2-1 TRBV7-6
CASSVGPRNTEAFF TRBJ1-1 TRBV9
CSAPPRGDNNNEQFF TRBJ2-1 TRBV20-1
CASSLNRGVYNEQFF TRBJ2-1 TRBV7-9
CASSILVAGYNEQFF TRBJ2-1 TRBV19
CASSPATSGSASSYNEQFF TRBJ2-1 TRBV2
CASSSSWSSGELFF TRBJ2-2 TRBV27
CASSLRDHRETQYF TRBJ2-5 TRBV12-3/TRBV12-4
CASISGGAWDEQFF TRBJ2-1 TRBV27
CASGPGTVRRETQYF TRBJ2-5 TRBV6-1
CASSLVFQPYEQYF TRBJ2-7 TRBV7-2
CASSLISGAGTDTQYF TRBJ2-3 TRBV6-2/TRBV6-3
CASSERGYEQYF TRBJ2-7 TRBV2
CATADIQSNQPQHF TRBJ1-5 TRBV10-3
CASSDPGQGNTEAFF TRBJ1-1 TRBV2
CASSEQTGLGELFF TRBJ2-2 TRBV6-1
CASSLSLPGADTQYF TRBJ2-3 TRBV5-6
CASSKVAGPAYNEQFF TRBJ2-1 TRBV5-6
CASSEGELDGSSYNSPLHF TRBJ1-6 TRBV5-1
CASSLGFQTHAREQYF TRBJ2-7 TRBV27
CASSWGAGTGELFF TRBJ2-2 TRBV27
CASSQVAGAGEQFF TRBJ2-1 TRBV3-1
CASSERTVDEKLFF TRBJ1-4 TRBV2
CASPPDWTRDFDEQFF TRBJ2-1 TRBV25-1
CASSKPRPGAKNIQYF TRBJ2-4 TRBV6-4
CASSQDPGLAGVDTQYF TRBJ2-3 TRBV3-1
CASSRESGSFHNEQFF TRBJ2-1 TRBV25-1
CASSLYPGSSYEQYF TRBJ2-7 TRBV5-1
CASSSGPRSYNEQFF TRBJ2-1 TRBV7-8
CASRRVAGDTQYF TRBJ2-3 TRBV3-1
CASSSHLAGAPNEQFF TRBJ2-1 TRBV6-1
CSASDSDYEQYF TRBJ2-7 TRBV20-1
CASRGGDTQYF TRBJ2-3 TRBV14
CASRPGFQETQYF TRBJ2-5 TRBV19
CASSLSSGRASGEQYF TRBJ2-7 TRBV7-6
CASSYGSLAGGPETQYF TRBJ2-5 TRBV6-5
CASLTSGRNEQFF TRBJ2-1 TRBV5-6
CASSWLGGSNQPQHF TRBJ1-5 TRBV5-1
CASSYSTGTGGSPLHF TRBJ1-6 TRBV6-5
CASSFPGGRADTQYF TRBJ2-3 TRBV5-6
CASSLGSGTASYEQYF TRBJ2-7 TRBV12-3/TRBV12-4
CASGLLNEQFF TRBJ2-1 TRBV5-1
CASSLTGTKNIQYF TRBJ2-4 TRBV4-1
CASSFYGFSGEQYF TRBJ2-7 TRBV12-3/TRBV12-4